This is a list of T cell receptor beta chains from one sample in a study of blood T cell repertoires in COVID-19. Data came from immunoSEQ multiplex PCR; TCRdb stores just in-frame clones and leaves some out. The table includes around 250,000 clones, about 87% detected once. Sequencing was performed on PBMCs or T cells enriched from blood (not recorded which). The receptors stem from a man aged 50 to 60 who had been exposed to COVID-19. Each CDR3 is given with its conserved first and last residue. D genes are given only for firm matches. A clone size is listed for some rows: how often the clone was seen (once, few, many), or a class if it is expanded.

>-|TRBJ2-5|TRBV4-1|-
TGCGCCAGCAGCCAAGATCCCAGGGGATTGTTTGAGACCCAGTACTTC
CASSQDPRGLFETQYF
>TRBD1|TRBJ1-1|TRBV29-1|-
TGCAGCGTTGAAGCAGGGGGGACAGGGAACACTGAAGCTTTCTTT
CSVEAGGTGNTEAFF
>-|TRBJ1-2|TRBV28|-
TGTGCCAGCAGAGTACCCGGGATGAACTATGGCTACACCTTC
CASRVPGMNYGYTF
>-|TRBJ1-2|TRBV4-2|-
TGTGCCAGCAGCCCTCAGGGGTTTAGAGGCTACACCTTC
CASSPQGFRGYTF
>-|TRBJ1-2|TRBV5-6|-
TGTGCCAGCACCCGAAGACGGGTTAACTATGGCTACACCTTC
CASTRRRVNYGYTF
>-|TRBJ1-5|TRBV4-1|-
TGCGCCAGCAGCCAAGATTGGGGGGGTAAAAGCAATCAGCCCCAGCATTTT
CASSQDWGGKSNQPQHF
>TRBD2|TRBJ2-1|TRBV5-1|-
TGCGCCAGCAGCTGGCTTGCGGGAGGGGCCGATGAGCAGTTCTTC
CASSWLAGGADEQFF
>TRBD1|TRBJ1-4|TRBV6-5|-
TGTGCCAGCAGACCCGGACAGGCGAATGAAAAACTGTTTTTT
CASRPGQANEKLFF
>-|TRBJ2-2|TRBV18|-
TGTGCCAGCTCACCCCAAAAAGTGACAGGCGAGAACACCGGGGAGCTGTTTTTT
CASSPQKVTGENTGELFF
>TRBD1|TRBJ2-1|TRBV27|-
TGTGCCAGCCGACAGGGCTACAATGAGCAGTTCTTC
CASRQGYNEQFF
>TRBD1|TRBJ2-7|TRBV27|-
TGTGCCAGCAGTTTTAGTAGGACAGGGGGCTACGAGCAGTACTTC
CASSFSRTGGYEQYF
>TRBD1|TRBJ2-5|TRBV11-1|-
TGTGCCAGCAGACCGGGACAGGGAGGACAAGAGACCCAGTACTTC
CASRPGQGGQETQYF
>-|TRBJ1-5|TRBV28|-
TGTGCCACCTCAACAGGGCATCAGCCCCAGCATTTT
CATSTGHQPQHF
>TRBD1|TRBJ2-5|TRBV24-1|-
TGTGCCACCAGTGTGAGTAAGGGGGCTTCGGAGACCCAGTACTTC
CATSVSKGASETQYF
>-|TRBJ1-1|TRBV28|-
TGTGCCAGCAGTTTAGAAAGGACACGCAACACTGAAGCTTTCTTT
CASSLERTRNTEAFF
>-|TRBJ1-6|TRBV20-1|once
TGCAGTGCTAGTAATCCCGCGAATGATTCACCCCTCCACTTT
CSASNPANDSPLHF
>TRBD1|TRBJ1-5|TRBV3-1/TRBV3-2|-
TGTGCCAGCAGCCAAGGTATCAGGGGGAATCAGCCCCAGCATTTT
CASSQGIRGNQPQHF
>-|TRBJ2-7|TRBV2|-
TGTGCCAGCAGCCGGGAAGGGGAGCAGTACTTC
CASSREGEQYF
>-|TRBJ1-2|TRBV11-3|-
TGTGCCAGCAGTCAAGGGAGTCTCTATGGCTACACCTTC
CASSQGSLYGYTF
>-|TRBJ2-1|TRBV7-3|-
TGTGCCAGCAGCTTAACATCGGGGGGCCCTTACAATGAGCAGTTCTTC
CASSLTSGGPYNEQFF
>TRBD2|TRBJ2-1|TRBV5-1|-
TGCGCCAGCAGCTTACTAGCGCCGTACAATGAGCAGTTCTTC
CASSLLAPYNEQFF
>-|TRBJ1-1|TRBV5-1|few
TGCGCCAGCAGCGCTAGGGGGACCACTGAAGCTTTCTTT
CASSARGTTEAFF
>-|TRBJ2-1|TRBV28|-
TGTGCCAGCAGTTTATCCGGGAGTCGGGGGACCAATGAGCAGTTCTTC
CASSLSGSRGTNEQFF
>TRBD2|TRBJ2-5|TRBV19|-
TGTGCCAGTAGCAAAACTAGCGGGAGGGCCCGGGAGACCCAGTACTTC
CASSKTSGRARETQYF
>TRBD1|TRBJ1-2|TRBV5-1|-
TGCGCCAGCAGCCCCCCAGGGGGCGTCTTCGGCTACACCTTC
CASSPPGGVFGYTF
>TRBD1|TRBJ1-4|TRBV29-1|once
TGCAGCGTTGCGCGACAGGGACCCGAAAAACTGTTTTTT
CSVARQGPEKLFF
>-|TRBJ2-6|TRBV28|once
TGTGCCAGCAGTTCCACGGGCTCTGGGGCCAACGTCCTGACTTTC
CASSSTGSGANVLTF
>-|TRBJ1-3|TRBV19|-
TGTGCCAGTAGTACAGCGCTGTCTGGAAACACCATATATTTT
CASSTALSGNTIYF
>-|TRBJ1-2|TRBV3-1/TRBV3-2|once
TGTGCCAGCAGCCAAGATACAAGAGCGTCGACTAGCTATGGCTACACCTTC
CASSQDTRASTSYGYTF
>-|TRBJ1-2|TRBV29-1|once
TGCAGCGTTGAGGGGGGTTTGCATGGCTACACCTTC
CSVEGGLHGYTF
>TRBD1|TRBJ1-1|TRBV19|-
TGTGCCAGTAGTCCGGGGGACAGTCGGACTGAAGCTTTCTTT
CASSPGDSRTEAFF
>-|TRBJ2-1|TRBV19|-
TGTGCCACAGGGGACCCACGTTCCCTAAATGAGCAGTTCTTC
CATGDPRSLNEQFF
>-|TRBJ1-2|TRBV6-5|-
TGTGCCAGCAGTTCCAGGGCAGGGTATGGCTACACCTTC
CASSSRAGYGYTF
>-|TRBJ1-2|TRBV11-1|few
TGTGCCAGCAGCACCCACCATCTACTAGGCGCCTATGGCTACACCTTC
CASSTHHLLGAYGYTF
>-|TRBJ2-7|TRBV7-2|-
TGTGCCAGCAGCTTAGAAACAGGGAGCTCCTACGAGCAGTACTTC
CASSLETGSSYEQYF
>TRBD1|TRBJ1-1|TRBV18|-
TGTGCCAGCTCACCATTACTTGGACAGGGTGGTAACCAAATGGCTTTCTTT
CASSPLLGQGGNQMAFF
>-|TRBJ1-5|TRBV7-8|-
TGTGCCAGCAGCTCCAGTAGGGGGATTGGCAATCAGCCCCAGCATTTT
CASSSSRGIGNQPQHF
>TRBD1|TRBJ1-6|TRBV9|-
TGTGCCAGCAGCGGCGCGACAGGGAACTCCTATAATTCACCCCTCCACTTT
CASSGATGNSYNSPLHF
>-|TRBJ2-2|TRBV5-4|few
TGTGCCAGCAGCTACAGGGAGAACACCGGGGAGCTGTTTTTT
CASSYRENTGELFF
>-|TRBJ1-2|TRBV3-1/TRBV3-2|-
TGTGCCAGCAGCCAAGGCCAGACTTACTATGGCTACACCTTC
CASSQGQTYYGYTF
>-|TRBJ1-6|TRBV2|-
TGTGCCAGCCGCGATGACGGGGATTCACCCCTCCACTTT
CASRDDGDSPLHF
>TRBD1|TRBJ1-1|TRBV5-4|-
TGTGCCAGCAGCCGGGAGACAGGGATGAACACTGAAGCTTTCTTT
CASSRETGMNTEAFF
>-|TRBJ1-3|TRBV5-4|once
TGTGCCAGCAGCACAGACTCTGGAAACACCATATATTTT
CASSTDSGNTIYF
>TRBD1|TRBJ2-1|TRBV5-1|-
TGCGCCAGCAGCTGGGACAGCTACAATGAGCAGTTCTTC
CASSWDSYNEQFF
>-|TRBJ1-2|TRBV29-1|-
TGCAGCGTTACAGACGTTAACTATGGCTACACCTTC
CSVTDVNYGYTF
>TRBD1|TRBJ1-1|TRBV5-1|-
TGCGCCAGCAGCTTGGGGACAGGGAGGACTGAAGCTTTCTTT
CASSLGTGRTEAFF
>TRBD1|TRBJ2-2|TRBV2|-
TGTGCCAGCAGTCCCGTTCCGGGACAGGGTCGCACCGGGGAGCTGTTTTTT
CASSPVPGQGRTGELFF
>-|TRBJ1-4|TRBV5-1|-
TGCGCCAGCAGCTTGGCCGAGGCATACGCAACTAATGAAAAACTGTTTTTT
CASSLAEAYATNEKLFF
>TRBD1|TRBJ1-4|TRBV30|-
TGTGCCGGATCACAGGGGTTTAATGAAAAACTGTTTTTT
CAGSQGFNEKLFF
>-|TRBJ2-1|TRBV2|-
TGTGCCACCATACAAGACAGATACAATGAGCAGTTCTTC
CATIQDRYNEQFF